This T cell receptor beta chain was documented in a study of shared clonotypes between healthy human individuals. About the research overall: The plates for each donor numbered three CD4 naive, three CD4 memory, two CD8 naive and one CD8 memory. Study-level findings and limits: Among donors, the sharing of clonotypes was expected to be influenced by sequencing depth. Rarefaction showed that sequencing of sorted subsets was incomplete (despite large depth).

Note on this clone: Its cognate antigen is unknown.

The data were produced by immunoSEQ multiplex PCR, yet TCRdb's version contains in-frame clones alone and is incomplete. The data hold around 2.3 million clones, with nearly 97% observed a single time. The germline V gene has CDR1 MGHRA and CDR2 YSYEKL. Trimming left V 0 bases short and J 5 bases short, with 14 bases between. This CDR3 is built from 17 residues. What was sequenced was naive CD4+ T cells sorted from blood. Subset reported: CD45RA+ positively selected. The V call is TRBV4-1, the J call TRBJ1-6, with D unresolved. The TCR sequence derives from a young man in good health. The CDR3 DNA reads as TGCGCCAGCAGCCAAGATAGAAGGCTCTTCGATAATTCACCCCTCCACTTT. This gives the protein CASSQDRRLFDNSPLHF.